The 15 T cell receptor beta chains reported below all come from one sample, sequenced in a study of vaccination and CD4 T cells after COVID-19. The Oncomine TCR Beta short-read assay was applied to DNA of cultured CD4+ T cells. In TCRdb, the PCR reads were re-called with MiXCR into one record per CDR3 protein. Seen here are about 16,000 distinct CDR3 sequences, about 40% observed once, and the top ten hold approximately 7%. Antigens of these TCRs are unknown. The treatment here: roughly 11-day PBMC culture with coronavirus spike peptide pools or control peptides (ViraFEST assay). The starting material was CD4+ T cells from blood, cultured in vitro, obtained after SARS-CoV-2 vaccination. Receptor source: a human donor who had recovered from COVID-19.

This clonotype came up a few times. The chain carries TRBV20-1 and TRBJ2-3; unclear D gene. V lost 6 bases to trimming and J lost 1 base, with 11 bases between them. Germline assignment: CDR1 DFQATT and CDR2 SNEGSKA (reference sequence). The CDR3 loop spans 13 amino acids. CDR3 coding DNA: TGCAGTGCCACTTGGCTAGGCACAGATACGCAGTATTTT. Translating gives CSATWLGTDTQYF.

V gene TRBV5-6 combines with J gene TRBJ1-5; D is undetermined. The CDR3 loop spans 14 amino acids. Germline CDR1 SGHDT, CDR2 YYEEEE. V lost 4 bases and J 2 bases, leaving 10 bases between the germline ends. The CDR3 DNA sequence: TGTGCCAGCAGCAACCGACGGGGCAATCAGCCCCAGCATTTT. This translates into CASSNRRGNQPQHF.

This clonotype was seen a handful of times. The rearrangement uses TRBV4-1 and TRBJ2-2, with D possibly TRBD2 on 5 matching bases. Germline-derived CDR1 and CDR2 are MGHRA and YSYEKL. This CDR3 comprises 16 residues. V shed 4 bases and J shed 2 bases, with 14 bases lying between them. The CDR3 bases are TGCGCCAGCAGCCTATATGGACGGGGAAACACCGGGGAGCTGTTTTTT. Protein: CASSLYGRGNTGELFF.

Note on this clonotype: Germline and junction disagree at one end, which may indicate a read error. The chain combines TRBV29-1 with TRBJ1-3; no firm D call. The CDR3 has 14 residues. Germline CDR1 reads SQVTM; CDR2 reads ANQGSEA. Written as DNA, the CDR3 is TGCAGCGTTCCTGACCCTTCAACTGGGAACACCATATATTTT. It translates to CSVPDPSTGNTIYF.

V is TRBV7-9 and J is TRBJ2-5; D may correspond to TRBD1 or TRBD2 (6 bases each). The CDR3 has 12 residues. The ends were cut back, 5 bases at V and 5 bases at J, with 9 bases in the middle. Germline V gene data show CDR1 as SEHNR and CDR2 as FQNEAQ (reference sequence). The CDR3 nucleotides read TGTGCCAGCAGCACGGGGGCTGAGACCCAGTACTTC. Amino acid sequence: CASSTGAETQYF.

J is TRBJ2-1 and V is TRBV6-4; 9 nucleotides match TRBD1. CDR1 and CDR2 from the germline V gene are MRHNA and SNTAGT. CDR3 length: 15 residues. Losses at the gene ends were 0 bases for V and 3 bases for J; bases not matched to a gene: 0. For the CDR3, the DNA is TGTGCCAGCAGTGACTCGACAGGGGGCTACAATGAGCAGTTCTTC. Translated: CASSDSTGGYNEQFF.

This sequence joins TRBV12-3 or TRBV12-4 and TRBJ1-5, with 9 bases lining up with TRBD1. The CDR3 spans 15 residues. After removal of 5 bases from V and 4 bases from J, the junction contained 6 bases not matched to a gene. The CDR3 region has the DNA TGTGCCAGCAGTGTACGACAGGGGGGGAATCAGCCCCAGCATTTT. Its protein product is CASSVRQGGNQPQHF.

The CDR3 DNA follows: TGCAGTGCTAGGGGACAGGGGGCGGGGGTTGAGTCCTACAATGAGCAGTTCTTC. This gives the protein CSARGQGAGVESYNEQFF. This chain joins TRBV20-1 and TRBJ2-1, with 12 bases that match TRBD1. This CDR3 comprises 18 residues. After removal of 3 bases from V and 1 base from J, the junction contained 10 bases not matched to a gene. From germline, CDR1 is DFQATT and CDR2 SNEGSKA (reference sequence).

The chain recombines TRBV5-3 with TRBJ1-5; D unresolved. TRBV5-3 is classed as an ORF, of uncertain function. Deletions cut 1 base from V and 10 bases from J, with 0 bases between. There are 9 residues in the CDR3. The CDR3 nucleotides read TGTGCCAGAAGCTTGCCCCAGCATTTT. Translating gives CARSLPQHF.

The chain is built from TRBV12-3 or TRBV12-4 and TRBJ2-7; unclear D gene. V was trimmed by 2 bases and J by 3 bases, leaving 5 bases between them. The CDR3 contains 12 residues. CDR3 coding DNA: TGTGCCAGCAGTTTAAACGGCTACGAGCAGTACTTC. Encoded protein: CASSLNGYEQYF.

This chain links TRBV25-1 with TRBJ2-3, with TRBD2 matching over 13 bases. The CDR3 is 16 residues long. J was trimmed by 2 bases and V by 4 bases; bases with no gene match: 3. Germline CDR1 reads MGHDK; CDR2 reads SYGVNS. The CDR3 DNA follows: TGTGCCAGCAGTGGGACTAGCGGGAGTGTCACAGATACGCAGTATTTT. Amino acid sequence: CASSGTSGSVTDTQYF.

This chain joins TRBV4-1 and TRBJ2-7; 12 nucleotides agree with TRBD2. After removal of 0 bases from V and 3 bases from J, the junction contained 6 bases not matched to a gene. The CDR3 length is 17 residues. Per germline, CDR1 MGHRA and CDR2 YSYEKL. CDR3 nucleotides: TGCGCCAGCAGCCAAGAAGCTTTGACTAGCGGGAGCTACGAGCAGTACTTC. It specifies CASSQEALTSGSYEQYF.

The rearrangement joins TRBV25-1 to TRBJ2-5; D perhaps matches TRBD2 (6 bases). The ends were cut back, 4 bases at V and 4 bases at J, with 10 bases in the middle. Germline loops: CDR1 MGHDK, CDR2 SYGVNS. The CDR3 consists of 13 residues. The CDR3 DNA follows: TGTGCCAGCAGTGTAGCCGGGAGAGAGACCCAGTACTTC. Translated: CASSVAGRETQYF.

The rearrangement joins TRBV20-1 to TRBJ1-5; 7 nucleotides match TRBD1. V lost 3 bases and J lost 3; bases outside the gene matches: 8. Germline V CDR1 and CDR2: DFQATT, SNEGSKA (reference sequence). The CDR3 contains 15 residues. The DNA of the CDR3 is TGCAGTGCTAGGCAACTTCAGGGGGACAATCAGCCCCAGCATTTT. Protein: CSARQLQGDNQPQHF.

This chain links TRBV5-1 with TRBJ2-3, with a possible D match to TRBD2 (6 bases). The CDR3 is 16 amino acids. The germline V gene encodes CDR1 SGHRS and CDR2 YFSETQ. V was pared by 0 bases and J by 0 bases, with 11 bases between. The CDR3 DNA follows: TGCGCCAGCAGCTTGGGTCCGGGAGAGAGCACAGATACGCAGTATTTT. Protein product: CASSLGPGESTDTQYF. Looking up the rest from reference TRBV5-1 and TRBJ2-3 gives the full variable domain: KAGVTQTPRYLIKTRGQQVTLSCSPISGHRSVSWYQQTPGQGLQFLFEYFSETQRNKGNFPGRFSGRQFSNSRSEMNVSTLELGDSALYLCASSLGPGESTDTQYFGPGTRLTVL.